The present T cell receptor (beta chain) was sequenced within a study of CD8+ T cells in alopecia areata. cDNA prepared by RNA extraction and subsequent reverse transcription served as the template for sequencing. Some clones are missing from TCRdb's copy, which holds only in-frame ones; the method was immunoSEQ multiplex PCR. The data show 70,000 to 95,000 clones, about 51% seen once. General observations from the study: Lesional scalp, notably in alopecia totalis/universalis, had clonality above that of normal scalp.

As regards this clone: Its antigen remains unknown.

The CDR3 spans 13 residues. Germline V gives CDR1 MNHEY, CDR2 SMNVEV (reference sequence). With 8 bases clipped from V and 4 bases from J, the junction kept 5 bases outside the gene matches. Sequences were obtained from NKG2D-high CD8+ T cells sorted from blood. This chain uses TRBV27 with TRBJ2-3; the match to TRBD1 covers 8 bases. The sequence came from a human donor with alopecia areata. The CDR3 bases are TGTGCCAGCGGTGGACAGGGCTCAGATACGCAGTATTTT. It yields the protein CASGGQGSDTQYF.